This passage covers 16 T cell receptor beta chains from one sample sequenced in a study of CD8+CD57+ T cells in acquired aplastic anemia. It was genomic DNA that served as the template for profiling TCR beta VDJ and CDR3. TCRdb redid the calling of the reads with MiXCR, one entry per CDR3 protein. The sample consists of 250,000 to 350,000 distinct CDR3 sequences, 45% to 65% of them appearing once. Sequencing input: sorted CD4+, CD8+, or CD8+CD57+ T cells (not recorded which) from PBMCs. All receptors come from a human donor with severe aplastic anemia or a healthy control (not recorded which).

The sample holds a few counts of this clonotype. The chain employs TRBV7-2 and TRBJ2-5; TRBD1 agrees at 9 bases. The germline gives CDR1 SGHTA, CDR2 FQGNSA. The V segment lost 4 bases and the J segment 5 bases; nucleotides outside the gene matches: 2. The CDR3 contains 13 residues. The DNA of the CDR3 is TGTGCCAGCAGCTATGGGACAGGGGAGACCCAGTACTTC. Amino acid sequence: CASSYGTGETQYF.

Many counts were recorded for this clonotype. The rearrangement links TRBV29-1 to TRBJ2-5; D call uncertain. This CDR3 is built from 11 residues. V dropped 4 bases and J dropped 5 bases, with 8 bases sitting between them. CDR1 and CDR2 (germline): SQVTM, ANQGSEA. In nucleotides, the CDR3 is TGCAGCGTTGGTAAGGGCGAGACCCAGTACTTC. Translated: CSVGKGETQYF.

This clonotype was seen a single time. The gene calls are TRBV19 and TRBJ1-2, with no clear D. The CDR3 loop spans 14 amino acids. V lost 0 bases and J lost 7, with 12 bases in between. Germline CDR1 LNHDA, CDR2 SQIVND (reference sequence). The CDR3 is CASSIDPRIAGYTF. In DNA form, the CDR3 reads TGTGCCAGTAGTATAGATCCCCGAATAGCTGGCTACACCTTC.

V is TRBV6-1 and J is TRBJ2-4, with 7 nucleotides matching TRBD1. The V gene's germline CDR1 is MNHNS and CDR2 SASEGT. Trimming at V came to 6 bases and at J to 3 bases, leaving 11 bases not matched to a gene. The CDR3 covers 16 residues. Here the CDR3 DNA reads TGTGCCAGCAGGAGCACCACAGGGGTGGTCAAAAACATTCAGTACTTC. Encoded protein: CASRSTTGVVKNIQYF.

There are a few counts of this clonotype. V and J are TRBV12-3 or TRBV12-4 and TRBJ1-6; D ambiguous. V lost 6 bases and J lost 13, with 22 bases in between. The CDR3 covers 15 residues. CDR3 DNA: TGTGCCAGCAGCCTAGATGGAGGGCCCGTCGCTCCCCTCCACTTT. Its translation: CASSLDGGPVAPLHF.

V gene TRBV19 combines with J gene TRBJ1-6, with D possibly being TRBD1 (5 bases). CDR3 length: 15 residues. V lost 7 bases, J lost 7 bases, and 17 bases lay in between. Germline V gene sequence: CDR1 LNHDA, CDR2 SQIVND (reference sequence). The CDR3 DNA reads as TGTGCCAGTACCATTGGATCAGGGAACAATTCACCCCTCCACTTT. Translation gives CASTIGSGNNSPLHF.

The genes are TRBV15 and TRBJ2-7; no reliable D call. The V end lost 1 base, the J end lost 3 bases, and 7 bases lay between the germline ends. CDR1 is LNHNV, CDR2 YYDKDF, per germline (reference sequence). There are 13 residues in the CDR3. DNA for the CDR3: TGTGCCACCAGCAGAGGATCAAACTACGAGCAGTACTTC. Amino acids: CATSRGSNYEQYF.

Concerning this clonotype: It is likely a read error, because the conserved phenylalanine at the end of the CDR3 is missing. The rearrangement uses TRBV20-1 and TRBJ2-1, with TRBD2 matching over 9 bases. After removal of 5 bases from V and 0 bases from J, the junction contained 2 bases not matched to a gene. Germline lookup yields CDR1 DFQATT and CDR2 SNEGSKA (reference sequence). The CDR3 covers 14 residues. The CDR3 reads CSAFSGSSYNEQFL. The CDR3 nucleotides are TGCAGTGCTTTTAGCGGGAGCTCCTACAATGAGCAGTTCCTC.

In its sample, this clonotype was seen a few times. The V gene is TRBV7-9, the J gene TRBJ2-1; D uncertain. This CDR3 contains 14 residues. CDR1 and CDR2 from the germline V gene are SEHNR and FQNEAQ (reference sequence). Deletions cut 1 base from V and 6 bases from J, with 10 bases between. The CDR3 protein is CASSLVSGSNEQFF. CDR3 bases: TGTGCCAGCAGCTTAGTGTCAGGCAGCAATGAGCAGTTCTTC.

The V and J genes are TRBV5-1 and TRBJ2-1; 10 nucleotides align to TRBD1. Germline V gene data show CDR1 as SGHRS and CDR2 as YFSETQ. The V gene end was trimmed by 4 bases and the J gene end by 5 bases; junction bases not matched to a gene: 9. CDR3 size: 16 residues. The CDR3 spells CASSPKSGTGDNEQFF. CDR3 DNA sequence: TGCGCCAGCAGCCCGAAGTCCGGGACAGGGGACAATGAGCAGTTCTTC. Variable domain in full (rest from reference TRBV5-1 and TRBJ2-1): KAGVTQTPRYLIKTRGQQVTLSCSPISGHRSVSWYQQTPGQGLQFLFEYFSETQRNKGNFPGRFSGRQFSNSRSEMNVSTLELGDSALYLCASSPKSGTGDNEQFFGPGTRLTVL.

The CDR3 loop is CASSEAFAYYGYTF. The CDR3 DNA sequence: TGTGCCAGCAGTGAAGCCTTTGCATACTATGGCTACACCTTC. The chain carries TRBV2 and TRBJ1-2; D remains ambiguous. Germline V CDR1 and CDR2: SNHLY, FYNNEI. The germline V and J ends were trimmed by 0 bases and 3 bases, with 8 bases remaining between them. The CDR3 has 14 amino acids. Full variable domain (rest looked up from reference TRBV2 and TRBJ1-2): EPEVTQTPSHQVTQMGQEVILRCVPISNHLYFYWYRQILGQKVEFLVSFYNNEISEKSEIFDDQFSVERPDGSNFTLKIRSTKLEDSAMYFCASSEAFAYYGYTFGSGTRLTVV.

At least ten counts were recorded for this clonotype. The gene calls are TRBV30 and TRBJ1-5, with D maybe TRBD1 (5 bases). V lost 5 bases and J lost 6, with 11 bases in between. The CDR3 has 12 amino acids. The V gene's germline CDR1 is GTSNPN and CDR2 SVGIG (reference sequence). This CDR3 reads CAWGPGSQPQHF. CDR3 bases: TGTGCCTGGGGGCCAGGGAGTCAGCCCCAGCATTTT.

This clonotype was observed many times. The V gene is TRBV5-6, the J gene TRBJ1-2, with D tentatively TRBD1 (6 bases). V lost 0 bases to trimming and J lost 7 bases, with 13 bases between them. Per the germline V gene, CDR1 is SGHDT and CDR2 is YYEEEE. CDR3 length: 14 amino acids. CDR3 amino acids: CASSLDRGALGYTF. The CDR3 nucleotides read TGTGCCAGCAGCTTGGATCGGGGGGCGCTTGGCTACACCTTC.

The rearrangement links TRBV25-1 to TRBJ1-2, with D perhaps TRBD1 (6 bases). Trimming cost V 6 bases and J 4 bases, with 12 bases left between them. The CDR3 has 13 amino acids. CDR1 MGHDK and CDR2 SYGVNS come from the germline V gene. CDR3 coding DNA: TGTGCCAGCAGAAGTACAGGGTCCTATGGCTACACCTTC. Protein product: CASRSTGSYGYTF.

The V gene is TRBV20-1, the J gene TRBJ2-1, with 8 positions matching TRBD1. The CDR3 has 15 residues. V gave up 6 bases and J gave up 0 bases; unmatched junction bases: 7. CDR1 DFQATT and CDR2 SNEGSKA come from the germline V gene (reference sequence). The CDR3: CSAPHRGFSYNEQFF. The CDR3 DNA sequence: TGCAGTGCACCTCACAGGGGGTTCTCCTACAATGAGCAGTTCTTC.

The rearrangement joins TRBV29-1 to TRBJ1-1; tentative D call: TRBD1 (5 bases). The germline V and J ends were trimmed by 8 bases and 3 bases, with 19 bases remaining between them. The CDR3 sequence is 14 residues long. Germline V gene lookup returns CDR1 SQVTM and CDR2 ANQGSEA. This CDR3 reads CSYRDVRRDTEAFF. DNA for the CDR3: TGCAGCTACCGGGACGTCCGGAGGGACACTGAAGCTTTCTTT.